This passage covers 25 T cell receptor beta chains from one sample sequenced in a study of T-cell reconstitution after alpha-beta-depleted transplantation in children. The TCRbeta library was prepared with unique molecular identifiers. Using its own MiXCR run on the PCR reads, TCRdb lists one record per CDR3 protein. The top ten clones hold 5% to 6% of a sample with some 490,000 distinct CDR3 sequences, 9.5% to 15% of them seen once. The starting material was PBMCs from the stem cell graft donor, obtained from the stem cell graft. The receptors were gathered from a human donor who donated a stem cell graft to a child with combined immunodeficiency.

The chain joins TRBV20-1 to TRBJ1-6; D gene uncertain. CDR1 and CDR2 from the germline V gene are DFQATT and SNEGSKA (reference sequence). Trimming left V 2 bases short and J 8 bases short, with 10 bases between. The CDR3 runs to 13 residues. The chain's CDR3 is CSARTGRDSPLHF. CDR3 nucleotides: TGCAGTGCTAGAACTGGGAGGGATTCACCCCTCCACTTT.

The chain uses TRBV25-1 and TRBJ2-1, with TRBD2 as a possible D gene (6 bases). The germline V gene encodes CDR1 MGHDK and CDR2 SYGVNS. V was cut by 7 bases and J by 2 bases, with 9 bases left in between. The CDR3 consists of 13 residues. The CDR3: CASKREAYNEQFF. The CDR3 nucleotides are TGTGCCAGCAAGAGGGAGGCCTACAATGAGCAGTTCTTC.

The rearrangement joins TRBV11-2 to TRBJ1-2; 7 bases fit TRBD1. The CDR3 covers 13 residues. CDR1 and CDR2 from the germline V gene are SGHAT and FQNNGV. With 2 bases clipped from V and 7 bases from J, the junction kept 4 bases outside the gene matches. The CDR3: CASSLRGRTGYTF. CDR3 DNA: TGTGCCAGCAGCTTAAGGGGGCGGACTGGCTACACCTTC. The variable domain in full, with the rest retrieved from reference TRBV11-2 and TRBJ1-2, is EAGVAQSPRYKIIEKRQSVAFWCNPISGHATLYWYQQILGQGPKLLIQFQNNGVVDDSQLPKDRFSAERLKGVDSTLKIQPAKLEDSAVYLCASSLRGRTGYTFGSGTRLTVV.

In its sample, this clonotype was seen a few times. This chain connects TRBV5-1 to TRBJ2-1, with 9 bases matching TRBD2. Germline V gene lookup returns CDR1 SGHRS and CDR2 YFSETQ. V shed 7 bases and J 7 bases; nucleotides not matched to a gene: 0. The CDR3 is made up of 11 amino acids. In nucleotides, the CDR3 is TGCGCCAGCGCGGGGGGGAATGAGCAGTTCTTC. Amino acids: CASAGGNEQFF.

This clonotype has a handful of counts. CDR3 nucleotides: TGTGCCAGCAGCCTCGGGGTCCCCCCAGATACGCAGTATTTT. It codes for CASSLGVPPDTQYF. This sequence joins TRBV7-3 and TRBJ2-3; a weak D match, TRBD2 (5 bases). The V and J ends lost 5 bases and 4 bases respectively, with 13 bases between them. There are 14 residues in the CDR3. Germline V gives CDR1 SGHTA, CDR2 FQGTGA.

With respect to this clonotype: A much larger clone sits a single nucleotide away, making a read error possible. J is TRBJ2-1 and V is TRBV12-3 or TRBV12-4; maybe TRBD2 (6 bases). This CDR3 has 17 amino acids. Between the trimmed V and J ends, which lost 1 base and 6 bases, there was a span of 19 bases. Here the CDR3 DNA reads TGTGCCAGCAGTTTAGACGCCGGAGCGGGCCTCTTCAATGAGCAGTTCTTC. Encoded protein: CASSLDAGAGLFNEQFF.

This clonotype has a count of ten or more. This chain uses TRBV20-1 with TRBJ1-2; tentative D call: TRBD1 (6 bases). Trimming removed 6 bases at V and 5 bases at J, with 19 bases between. Germline V lookup: CDR1 DFQATT, CDR2 SNEGSKA (reference sequence). The length of the CDR3 is 14 residues. This chain's CDR3 is CSAGLTGVRYGYTF. For the CDR3, the DNA is TGCAGTGCCGGACTGACAGGCGTTAGATATGGCTACACCTTC.

The CDR3 reads CASSQDRNGLEYF. The DNA for the CDR3 is TGCGCCAGCAGCCAAGATCGAAACGGATTAGAGTACTTC. This chain joins TRBV4-3 and TRBJ2-4; D is unclear. The CDR3 loop spans 13 amino acids. Germline V lookup: CDR1 LGHNA, CDR2 YSLEER. The germline V and J ends were trimmed by 0 bases and 14 bases, with 14 bases remaining between them.

The chain couples TRBV20-1 to TRBJ2-5, with 7 bases lining up with TRBD2. Germline values: CDR1 DFQATT, CDR2 SNEGSKA (reference sequence). Trimming removed 6 bases from V and 2 bases from J; junction bases left unmatched: 9. This CDR3 comprises 14 residues. This chain's CDR3 is CSATLLRGQETQYF. The CDR3 DNA reads TGCAGTGCCACCCTCCTGCGGGGGCAAGAGACCCAGTACTTC.

The table lists this clonotype with many counts. The J gene is TRBJ2-3, the V gene TRBV9, with D uncertain. The germline V and J ends were trimmed by 4 bases and 2 bases, with 14 bases remaining between them. This CDR3 region has 15 residues. CDR1 is SGDLS and CDR2 is YYNGEE in the germline V gene. The CDR3 nucleotides are TGTGCCAGCAGCTCGGGTCTAGGCACCACAGATACGCAGTATTTT. This gives the protein CASSSGLGTTDTQYF.

The chain couples TRBV7-3 to TRBJ2-1; a weak D match, TRBD2 (5 bases). Per germline, CDR1 SGHTA and CDR2 FQGTGA. Trimming took off 5 bases at V and 4 bases at J, with 15 bases between the two ends. The CDR3 length is 15 residues. The CDR3 is CASSRGFGIYNEQFF. CDR3 nucleotides: TGTGCCAGCAGCCGAGGGTTTGGGATTTACAATGAGCAGTTCTTC. Filled out from reference TRBV7-3 and TRBJ2-1, the complete variable domain reads GAGVSQTPSNKVTEKGKYVELRCDPISGHTALYWYRQSLGQGPEFLIYFQGTGAADDSGLPNDRFFAVRPEGSVSTLKIQRTERGDSAVYLCASSRGFGIYNEQFFGPGTRLTVL.

Here the CDR3 reads CASSLVSAGGFHEQFF. CDR3 DNA: TGTGCCAGCAGCTTAGTTTCAGCGGGGGGGTTCCATGAGCAGTTCTTC. The chain recombines TRBV11-1 with TRBJ2-1, with TRBD2 matching over 10 bases. CDR3 length: 16 amino acids. Germline loops: CDR1 SGHAT, CDR2 FQDESV (reference sequence). Trimming removed 1 base from V and 8 bases from J; junction bases left unmatched: 8.

This clonotype was counted ten times or more. V gene TRBV9 combines with J gene TRBJ2-5; possibly TRBD1 or TRBD2 for D (5 bases each). The CDR3 loop spans 15 amino acids. The V end lost 0 bases, the J end lost 5 bases, and 14 bases lay between the germline ends. Germline CDR1 SGDLS, CDR2 YYNGEE. The CDR3 sequence is CASSVVGGAVETQYF. Here the CDR3 DNA reads TGTGCCAGCAGCGTAGTTGGGGGAGCAGTGGAGACCCAGTACTTC.

The sample holds many counts of this clonotype. This chain uses TRBV6-2 or TRBV6-3 with TRBJ2-2; D not resolved. The CDR3 totals 13 residues. Looked up from germline, CDR1 is MNHEY and CDR2 is SVGEGT. V dropped 2 bases and J dropped 3 bases, with 4 bases sitting between them. CDR3 in amino acids: CASSYRDTGELFF. The CDR3 DNA sequence: TGTGCCAGCAGTTACAGGGACACCGGGGAGCTGTTTTTT.

V gene TRBV11-3 combines with J gene TRBJ2-7; no clear D gene. Germline CDR1 and CDR2: SGHNT and YENEEA. Trimming pared 1 base from V and 6 bases from J, leaving 7 bases between. The CDR3 length is 12 residues. The CDR3 spells CASSLGSAEQYF. The CDR3 region has the DNA TGTGCCAGCAGCTTAGGGTCTGCCGAGCAGTACTTC.

This clonotype was detected a few times. The gene calls are TRBV12-3 or TRBV12-4 and TRBJ2-3; D possibly corresponds to TRBD2 (7 bases). The V gene lost 4 bases and the J gene lost 4 bases, with 24 bases spanning the gap. This CDR3 is 18 amino acids long. The CDR3 DNA is TGTGCCAGCAGTTGGGACGTTGGGGGGGCGCATCACTCAGATACGCAGTATTTT. Encoded protein: CASSWDVGGAHHSDTQYF.

The V call is TRBV13, the J call TRBJ1-3; a possible D gene is TRBD1 (5 bases). Trimming took off 0 bases at V and 4 bases at J, with 10 bases between the two ends. CDR3 length equals 15 residues. Germline V gives CDR1 PRHDT, CDR2 FYEKMQ (reference sequence). The CDR3 reads CASSLGQAEGNTIYF. DNA of the CDR3: TGTGCCAGCAGCTTAGGACAGGCGGAGGGAAACACCATATATTTT.

This clonotype has more than one count but fewer than ten. J is TRBJ2-7 and V is TRBV11-1; the match to TRBD2 covers 8 bases. CDR1 and CDR2 (germline): SGHAT, FQDESV (reference sequence). Unmatched junction bases numbered 13, after V lost 0 bases and J lost 12 bases. The CDR3 runs 15 residues. As DNA, the CDR3 is TGTGCCAGCAGCTTAGCGGAGCGGGGGCGAGTACTCCCGTACTTC. Translation gives CASSLAERGRVLPYF.

This clonotype has a handful of counts. The gene calls are TRBV29-1 and TRBJ2-2, with a tentative D call TRBD1 (5 bases). V was shortened by 2 bases and J by 0 bases, with 13 bases between the two germline ends. The CDR3 is 16 residues long. Germline lookup yields CDR1 SQVTM and CDR2 ANQGSEA. The DNA for the CDR3 is TGCAGCGTTGAATTGGTTGGACACCCGAACACCGGGGAGCTGTTTTTT. This sequence encodes CSVELVGHPNTGELFF.

The table lists this clonotype with many counts. This chain links TRBV6-2 or TRBV6-3 with TRBJ1-1; no clear D gene. The CDR3 is 16 residues long. CDR1 and CDR2 from the germline V gene are MNHEY and SVGEGT. V lost 2 bases to trimming and J lost 0 bases, with 13 bases between them. The CDR3 spells CASSYRNIGMNTEAFF. The CDR3 coding sequence is TGTGCCAGCAGTTACCGAAACATTGGTATGAACACTGAAGCTTTCTTT.

This clonotype occurred many times. The rearrangement joins TRBV6-2 or TRBV6-3 to TRBJ2-1, with D maybe TRBD2 (6 bases). Germline lookup yields CDR1 MNHEY and CDR2 SVGEGT. This CDR3 comprises 11 residues. The V and J ends lost 7 bases and 10 bases respectively, with 11 bases between them. The DNA for the CDR3 is TGTGCCAGCACACGGAGGGAGGAGCAGTTCTTC. Amino acid sequence: CASTRREEQFF.

The chain joins TRBV6-5 to TRBJ1-2; D may be TRBD1 (5 bases). The CDR3 has 16 amino acids. Looked up from germline, CDR1 is MNHEY and CDR2 is SVGAGI. Between the trimmed V and J ends, which lost 0 bases and 5 bases, there was a span of 16 bases. The CDR3 nucleotides are TGTGCCAGCAGTTACTCTGAATACGGGACTTATTATGGCTACACCTTC. As protein: CASSYSEYGTYYGYTF.

The V and J genes are TRBV6-1 and TRBJ1-4, with D unclear. The CDR3 sequence is 13 residues long. CDR1 is MNHNS, CDR2 SASEGT, per germline. Trimming stripped 4 bases from V and 4 bases from J, with 7 bases between. CDR3 nucleotides: TGTGCCAGCAGTGGAAGCGTTAATGAAAAACTGTTTTTT. Its protein is CASSGSVNEKLFF.

In its sample, this clonotype was seen many times. The chain carries TRBV12-3 or TRBV12-4 and TRBJ2-1; tentative D call: TRBD2 (5 bases). The CDR3 spans 13 residues. Deletions cut 0 bases from V and 5 bases from J, with 5 bases between. DNA for the CDR3: TGTGCCAGCAGTTTAGCGCGGGACAATGAGCAGTTCTTC. This gives the protein CASSLARDNEQFF.

This clonotype has more than one count but fewer than ten. This rearrangement joins TRBV6-5 to TRBJ2-5; D gene uncertain. The ends were cut back, 2 bases at V and 2 bases at J, with 6 bases in the middle. Per the germline V gene, CDR1 is MNHEY and CDR2 is SVGAGI. There are 13 residues in the CDR3. CDR3 nucleotide sequence: TGTGCCAGCAGTTACGGCAGACAAGAGACCCAGTACTTC. Protein sequence: CASSYGRQETQYF.